This is a list of T cell receptor beta chains from one sample in a study of cytomegalovirus exposure and HLA in healthy donors. The table came from immunoSEQ multiplex PCR; TCRdb's copy has only in-frame clones and leaves some out. This listing includes 130,000 or so clones. Sequenced: PBMCs. These receptors all stem from a young woman in good health and CMV-seronegative. Each CDR3 is given with its conserved first and last residue. A D gene is named only where the DNA matches it firmly.

j_call | v_call | d_call | cdr3_nt | cdr3_aa
TRBJ2-1 | TRBV5-6 | TRBD2 | TGTGCCAGCACCGACGTAGCGGGAGAATTCTACAATGAGCAGTTCTTC | CASTDVAGEFYNEQFF
TRBJ2-7 | TRBV2 | . | TGTGCCGGCAGTGACGGGTATAGGGGTACTTACGAGCAGTACTTC | CAGSDGYRGTYEQYF
TRBJ1-2 | TRBV5-1 | . | TGCGCCAGCAGGGAGGAGGCGGATGGCTACACCTTC | CASREEADGYTF
TRBJ2-3 | TRBV30 | TRBD2 | TGTGCCTGGAGTGCACTAGCGTCTAGCACAGATACGCAGTATTTT | CAWSALASSTDTQYF
TRBJ2-3 | TRBV27 | . | TGTGCCAGCAAGGTTATCAGGGGTGAGAGTACAGATACGCAGTATTTT | CASKVIRGESTDTQYF
TRBJ2-7 | TRBV28 | TRBD1 | TGTGCCAGCAACCTGAGGGGGCTTGAGCAGTACTTC | CASNLRGLEQYF
TRBJ2-1 | TRBV25-1 | . | TGTGCCAGCAGGCCGAGTAGCCGTGAGCAGTTCTTC | CASRPSSREQFF
TRBJ2-3 | TRBV9 | TRBD1 | TGTGCCAGCAGCGCCGACGGGGGACAGGGGGCGCAAGATACGCAGTATTTT | CASSADGGQGAQDTQYF
TRBJ2-3 | TRBV7-2 | . | TGTGCCAGCAGCTTACGTCGGCTAGCCCGGAGCACAGATACGCAGTATTTT | CASSLRRLARSTDTQYF
TRBJ1-1 | TRBV6-5 | TRBD1 | TGTGCCAGCAGTTACTCCCTGGGACAGGGAGCAGGGGCTTTCTTT | CASSYSLGQGAGAFF
TRBJ2-1 | TRBV15 | TRBD2 | TGTGCCACCAGCAGAGAGGGCGGGGCAGGGACTACTGAGCAGTTCTTC | CATSREGGAGTTEQFF
TRBJ1-1 | TRBV6-4 | . | TGTGCCAGCAGCCAGACACAGAACACTGAAGCTTTCTTT | CASSQTQNTEAFF
TRBJ1-5 | TRBV6-1 | . | TGTGCCAGCACTGGACGGGAGGATCAGCCCCAGCATTTT | CASTGREDQPQHF